Listed here is a single T cell receptor beta chain. The entry originates in a study of blood T cell repertoires in COVID-19. As for the study in general: The samples span acute and convalescent COVID-19 from the United States, Italy and Spain.

V lost 4 bases, J lost 0 bases, and 12 bases lay in between. The CDR3 length is 16 residues. Germline loops: CDR1 SGHNT, CDR2 YENEEA. Some clones are missing from TCRdb's copy, which holds only in-frame ones; the method was immunoSEQ multiplex PCR. The sample lists about 320,000 clones, about 92% seen once, with 2.6% in the top ten. The rearrangement uses TRBV11-3 and TRBJ1-4, with D possibly matching TRBD1 (6 bases). This TCR came from a man between 60 and 70 years old who had recovered from COVID-19. The sequenced material came from PBMCs or T cells enriched from blood (not recorded which). CDR3 loop: CASSWRTATTNEKLFF. CDR3 in DNA: TGTGCCAGCAGCTGGCGGACAGCAACAACTAATGAAAAACTGTTTTTT.